This T cell receptor beta chain was documented in a study of long-term antiretroviral therapy in people with HIV. The overall study: Specimens dating back about a decade before the 2015 immediate-ART recommendation are the oldest included. Study-wide results and limits: After ART, diversity increased yet remained lower than transplant donor controls.

The United States was where all participants with HIV were treated. This clone was observed a few times. Its antigen is not identified. V was clipped by 5 bases and J by 4 bases, with 12 bases between them. CDR3 length: 13 amino acids. Looked up from germline, CDR1 is PRHDT and CDR2 is FYEKMQ (reference sequence). Assay version v3.0 of immunoSEQ was used, and it was run at survey level. Method: immunoSEQ multiplex PCR; TCRdb's copy keeps in-frame clones and lacks some. Of 20,000 to 25,000 clones listed, around nine tenths were seen once; the top ten hold approximately 9%. The rearrangement joins TRBV13 to TRBJ2-7; TRBD1 is a possible D gene (6 bases). This clonotype was sampled from a man between 18 and 29 years old with HIV. Sequenced material: unsorted PBMCs, taken 0.2 years before starting antiretroviral therapy. The CDR3 coding sequence is TGTGCCAGCAGCCCTCGAAGGGGGTACGAGCAGTACTTC. Translated: CASSPRRGYEQYF. The full variable domain, with the rest looked up from reference TRBV13 and TRBJ2-7, is AAGVIQSPRHLIKEKRETATLKCYPIPRHDTVYWYQQGPGQDPQFLISFYEKMQSDKGSIPDRFSAQQFSDYHSELNMSSLELGDSALYFCASSPRRGYEQYFGPGTRLTVT.